These 8 T cell receptor beta chains share one sample of origin, sequenced in a study of technical replicates of blood from a few donors. Profiling relied on immunoSEQ multiplex PCR, and the TCRdb table lists in-frame clones only, not all of them. The table shows about 34,000 clones, with approximately 90% occurring only once. Material: PBMCs. These receptors were obtained from a human donor in good health. Some clones in this sample may be carry-over from other donors' samples.

The chain uses TRBV14 and TRBJ2-7; 11 nucleotides line up with TRBD1. The germline V gene has CDR1 SGHDN and CDR2 FVKESK. CDR3 length: 15 residues. The V segment lost 2 bases and the J segment 4 bases; nucleotides outside the gene matches: 4. The CDR3 spells CASSQRTGGRYEQYF. The DNA of the CDR3 is TGTGCCAGCAGCCAAAGGACAGGGGGCCGATACGAGCAGTACTTC.

V is TRBV7-8 and J is TRBJ1-6; 8 bases line up with TRBD1. The trim removed 5 bases at V and 7 bases at J, leaving 10 bases unmatched. The CDR3 runs 16 residues. The germline CDR1 and CDR2 sequences are SGHVS and FQNEAQ. The CDR3 bases are TGTGCCAGCAGCGCACAGGGGGGTGGGGGCAATTCACCCCTCCACTTT. It yields the protein CASSAQGGGGNSPLHF.

The chain employs TRBV4-1 and TRBJ1-1; D remains unclear. In germline, CDR1 is MGHRA, CDR2 YSYEKL. This CDR3 contains 14 residues. Between the trimmed V and J ends, which lost 1 base and 7 bases, there was a span of 13 bases. For the CDR3, the DNA is TGCGCCAGCAGCCAAGTGGATAGCGTCGGTGAAGCTTTCTTT. It translates to CASSQVDSVGEAFF.

V usage is TRBV7-9 and J usage is TRBJ1-5; 7 positions match TRBD1. Germline-derived CDR1 and CDR2 are SEHNR and FQNEAQ (reference sequence). V lost 9 bases to trimming and J lost 0 bases; unmatched junction nucleotides: 14. The CDR3 runs to 17 residues. In nucleotides, the CDR3 is TGTGCCAGTATCATAGGGGGGACAGTCTATAGCAATCAGCCCCAGCATTTT. Its translation is CASIIGGTVYSNQPQHF.

This clone was recorded only once. V usage is TRBV9 and J usage is TRBJ1-1; 9 nucleotides match TRBD1. The CDR3 is made up of 14 amino acids. Losses at the gene ends were 4 bases for V and 1 base for J; bases not matched to a gene: 2. Germline-derived CDR1 and CDR2 are SGDLS and YYNGEE. CDR3 nucleotide sequence: TGTGCCAGCAGCAAGACAGGGGGGAACACTGAAGCTTTCTTT. Translation gives CASSKTGGNTEAFF.

This chain uses TRBV30 with TRBJ2-3, with TRBD2 matching over 10 bases. Germline CDR1 GTSNPN, CDR2 SVGIG (reference sequence). Trimming removed 0 bases from V and 1 base from J; junction bases left unmatched: 7. The CDR3 is 17 amino acids. CDR3 sequence reads: CAWSVLVLAGGTDTQYF. The DNA of the CDR3 is TGTGCCTGGAGTGTACTTGTTCTAGCGGGGGGCACAGATACGCAGTATTTT.

This chain uses TRBV11-3 with TRBJ2-1, with TRBD2 matching over 11 bases. The CDR3 is 13 amino acids. Germline CDR1 reads SGHNT; CDR2 reads YENEEA. Germline trimming cut 5 bases from V and 12 bases from J; bases unmatched to any gene: 6. The chain's CDR3 is CASSETSGTWQFF. DNA of the CDR3: TGTGCCAGCAGCGAGACTAGCGGGACCTGGCAGTTCTTC.

The genes are TRBV11-3 and TRBJ2-3; D perhaps matches TRBD1 (7 bases). The CDR3 has 15 residues. Germline V lookup: CDR1 SGHNT, CDR2 YENEEA. Trimming left V 5 bases short and J 1 base short, with 13 bases between. The CDR3 DNA sequence: TGTGCCAGCAGCCCCAGGGGGGCCGGCACAGATACGCAGTATTTT. Translation gives CASSPRGAGTDTQYF.